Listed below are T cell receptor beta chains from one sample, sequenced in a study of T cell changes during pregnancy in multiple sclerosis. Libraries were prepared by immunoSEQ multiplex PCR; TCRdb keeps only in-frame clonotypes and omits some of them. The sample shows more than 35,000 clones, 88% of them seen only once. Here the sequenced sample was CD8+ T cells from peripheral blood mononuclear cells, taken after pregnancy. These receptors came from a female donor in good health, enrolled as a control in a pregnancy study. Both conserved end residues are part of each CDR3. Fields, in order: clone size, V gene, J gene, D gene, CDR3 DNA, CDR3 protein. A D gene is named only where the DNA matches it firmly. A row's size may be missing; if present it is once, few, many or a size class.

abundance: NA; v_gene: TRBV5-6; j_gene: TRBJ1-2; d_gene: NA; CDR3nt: TGTGCCAGCAGCCCAGGCGGGGGGGCTGTCTATGGCTACACCTTC; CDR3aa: CASSPGGGAVYGYTF
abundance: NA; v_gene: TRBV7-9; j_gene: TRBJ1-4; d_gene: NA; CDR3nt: TGTGCCAGCAGCTTAGTGCGGGACCCAAAACTGTTTTTT; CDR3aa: CASSLVRDPKLFF
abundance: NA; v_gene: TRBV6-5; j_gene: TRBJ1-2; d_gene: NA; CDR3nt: TGTGCCAGCAGCAGCGATACCGGCTATGGCTACACCTTC; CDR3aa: CASSSDTGYGYTF
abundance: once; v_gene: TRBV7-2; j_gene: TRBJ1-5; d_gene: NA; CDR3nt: TGTGCCAGCAGCTTAGGGAGGCGAGTTCCAGCTCAGCCCCAGCATTTT; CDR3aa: CASSLGRRVPAQPQHF
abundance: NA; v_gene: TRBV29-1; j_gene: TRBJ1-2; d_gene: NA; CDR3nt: TGCAGCGTTGAAGATCGGGGGGCAGCCAGTGGCTACACCTTC; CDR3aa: CSVEDRGAASGYTF
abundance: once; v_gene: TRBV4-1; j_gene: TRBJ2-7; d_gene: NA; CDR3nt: TGCGCCAGCAGCCACTTCAGGCAAGGGGCGCAAACCCCCCAATACGAGCAGTACTTC; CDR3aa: CASSHFRQGAQTPQYEQYF
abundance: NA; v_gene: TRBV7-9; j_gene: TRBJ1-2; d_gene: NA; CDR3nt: TGTGCCAGCAGCCCAACCACAGGGAATAGGTCACAAATGGGCTACACCTTC; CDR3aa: CASSPTTGNRSQMGYTF
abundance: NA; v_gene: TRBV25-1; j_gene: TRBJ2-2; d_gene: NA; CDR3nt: TGTGCCAGCAGTGAACCAGGCGCCGGGGAGCTGTTTTTT; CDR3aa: CASSEPGAGELFF
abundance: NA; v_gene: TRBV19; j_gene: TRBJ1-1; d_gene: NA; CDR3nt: TGTGCCAGTAGTATAGCAAGGGGGACTGAAGCTTTCTTT; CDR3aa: CASSIARGTEAFF
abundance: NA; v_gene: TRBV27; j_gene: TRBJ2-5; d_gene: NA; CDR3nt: TGTGCCAGCGCAGGGTCCGAGACCCAGTACTTC; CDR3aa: CASAGSETQYF
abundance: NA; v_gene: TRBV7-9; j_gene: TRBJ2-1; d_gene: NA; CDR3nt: TGTGCCAGCAGCCCTGATCGGGATGAGCAGTTCTTC; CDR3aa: CASSPDRDEQFF
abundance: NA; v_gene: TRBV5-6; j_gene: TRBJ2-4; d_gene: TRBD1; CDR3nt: TGTGCCAGCAGCGAGCTAGTCCGGGACAGGGTGAACATTCAGTACTTC; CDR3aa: CASSELVRDRVNIQYF
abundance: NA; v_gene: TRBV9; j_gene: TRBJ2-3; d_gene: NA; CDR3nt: TGTGCCAGCAGCGTAGAGGGGTTCGGCACAGATACGCAGTATTTT; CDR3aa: CASSVEGFGTDTQYF
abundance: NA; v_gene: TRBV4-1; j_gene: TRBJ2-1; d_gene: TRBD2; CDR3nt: TGCGCCAGCAGCCAAGAACTAGCGGGGGTCAATGAGCAGTTCTTC; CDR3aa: CASSQELAGVNEQFF
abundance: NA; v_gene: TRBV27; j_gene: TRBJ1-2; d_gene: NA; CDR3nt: TGTGCCAGCAGTTTATCGGGCGTAACCGAGATCTATGGCTACACCTTC; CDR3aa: CASSLSGVTEIYGYTF
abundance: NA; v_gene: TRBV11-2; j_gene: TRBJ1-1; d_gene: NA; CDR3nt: TGTGCCAGCAGCTTTCAGGGCCCGAAGAACACTGAAGCTTTCTTT; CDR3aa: CASSFQGPKNTEAFF
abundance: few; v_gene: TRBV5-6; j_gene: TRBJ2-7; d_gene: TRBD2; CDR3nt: TGTGCCAGTAGCGGGACTAGCGGAACCTACGAGCAGTACTTC; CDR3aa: CASSGTSGTYEQYF
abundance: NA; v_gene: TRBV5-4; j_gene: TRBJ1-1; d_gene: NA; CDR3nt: TGTGCCAGCAGCTTGGACAGGGTGGGTACTGAAGCTTTCTTT; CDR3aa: CASSLDRVGTEAFF
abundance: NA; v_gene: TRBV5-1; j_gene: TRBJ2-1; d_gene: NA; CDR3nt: TGCGCCACCAGGGAAGGTGGGGGCATCGGGCGGACAGATGAGCAGTTCTTC; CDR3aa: CATREGGGIGRTDEQFF
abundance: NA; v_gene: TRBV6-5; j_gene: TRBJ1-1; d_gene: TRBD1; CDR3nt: TGTGCCAGCAGTCATGGGACAGGGGACGGTATAATAGCTTTCTTT; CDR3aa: CASSHGTGDGIIAFF
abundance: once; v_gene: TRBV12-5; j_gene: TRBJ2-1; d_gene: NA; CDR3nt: TGTGCTAGTGGTAAAGCGGGCCCGAATGAGCAGTTCTTC; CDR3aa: CASGKAGPNEQFF
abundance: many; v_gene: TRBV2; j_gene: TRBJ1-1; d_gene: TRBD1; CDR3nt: TGTGCCAGCAGCGCGTCCCGAGACAGGGGGCACACTGAAGCTTTCTTT; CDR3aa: CASSASRDRGHTEAFF
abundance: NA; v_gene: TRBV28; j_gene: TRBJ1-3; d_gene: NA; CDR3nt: TGTGCCAGCAGCGTGGACATGCCCTCTGGAAACACCATATATTTT; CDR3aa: CASSVDMPSGNTIYF
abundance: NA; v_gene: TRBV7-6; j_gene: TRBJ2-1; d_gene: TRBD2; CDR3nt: TGTGCCAGCAGCTTAGATCTAGCGGGGAGCAAGACGAATGAGCAGTTCTTC; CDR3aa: CASSLDLAGSKTNEQFF
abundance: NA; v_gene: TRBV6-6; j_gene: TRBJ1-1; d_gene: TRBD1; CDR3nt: TGTGCCAGCAGTTACCTGGGACAGGGAGGTGGTAAGACAGCTTTCTTT; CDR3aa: CASSYLGQGGGKTAFF
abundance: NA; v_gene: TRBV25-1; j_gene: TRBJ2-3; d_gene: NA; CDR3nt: TGTGCCAGCAGTGAGGGGTCGGGGGGCCTTCACAGCACAGATACGCAGTATTTT; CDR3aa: CASSEGSGGLHSTDTQYF
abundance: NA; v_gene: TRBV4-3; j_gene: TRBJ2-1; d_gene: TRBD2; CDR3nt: TGCGCCAGCAGCCAAGAGTCGGGTACGGGAGGCAATGAGCAGTTCTTC; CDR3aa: CASSQESGTGGNEQFF
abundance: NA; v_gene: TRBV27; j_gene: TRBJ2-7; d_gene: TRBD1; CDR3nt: TGTGCCAGCAGAGACAGGGGAGCTCTCTACGAGCAGTACTTC; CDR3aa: CASRDRGALYEQYF
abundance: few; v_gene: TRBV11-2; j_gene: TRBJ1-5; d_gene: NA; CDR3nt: TGTGCCAGCAGCTTAGGTCCAGGTTCCAATCAGCCCCAGCATTTT; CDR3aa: CASSLGPGSNQPQHF